This T cell receptor beta chain was recovered during a study of breast tumors, draining lymph nodes, adjacent tissues. Study-level points and caveats: That most tumor T cells come from lymph nodes remained unproven. Tumor and nontumor repertoires were significantly more similar in luminal-like than in basal-like breast cancer. Tumors had less TCR diversity than lymph nodes, more than nontumor tissue.

The lymph nodes were axillary draining lymph nodes from breast cancer patients. This clonotype was recorded many times. The antigen is undetermined. Trimming took 3 bases from V and 3 from J, leaving 14 bases between them. This CDR3 spans 14 amino acids. Germline loops: CDR1 DFQATT, CDR2 SNEGSKA (reference sequence). Via MiXCR, TCRdb re-called the multiplex PCR reads, giving one row per CDR3 protein. The data show 130,000 or so distinct CDR3 sequences, around 21% seen once. The chain uses TRBV20-1 and TRBJ2-5; the D gene is possibly TRBD1 (5 bases). This receptor was obtained from a female donor with breast cancer. Some clones in this sample may be carry-over from other donors' samples. Sequenced sample: axillary lymph node tissue. This CDR3 reads CSASRLSREETQYF. In DNA, the CDR3 is TGCAGTGCTAGTAGGCTCTCCAGGGAAGAGACCCAGTACTTC.